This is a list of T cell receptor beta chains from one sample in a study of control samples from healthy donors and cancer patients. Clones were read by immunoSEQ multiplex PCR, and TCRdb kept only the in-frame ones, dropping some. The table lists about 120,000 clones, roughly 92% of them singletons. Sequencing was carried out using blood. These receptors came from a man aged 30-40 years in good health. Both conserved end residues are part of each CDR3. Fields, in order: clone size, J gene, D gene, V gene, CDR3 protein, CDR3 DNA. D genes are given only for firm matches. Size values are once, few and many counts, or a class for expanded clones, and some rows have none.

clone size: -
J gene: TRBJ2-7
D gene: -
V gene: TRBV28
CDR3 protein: CASSLFESGAYEQYF
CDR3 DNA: TGTGCCAGCAGTTTATTCGAGTCCGGTGCCTACGAGCAGTACTTC

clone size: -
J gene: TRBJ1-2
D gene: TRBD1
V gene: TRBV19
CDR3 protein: CATWTGQNGYTF
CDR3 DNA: TGTGCGACCTGGACAGGGCAGAATGGCTACACCTTC

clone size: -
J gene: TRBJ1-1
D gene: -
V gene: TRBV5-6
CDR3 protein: CASSPDSAYEAFF
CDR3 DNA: TGTGCCAGCAGCCCGGACAGCGCCTATGAAGCTTTCTTT

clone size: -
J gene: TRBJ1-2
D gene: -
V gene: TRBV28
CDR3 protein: CASSSGGVRGYTF
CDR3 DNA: TGTGCCAGCAGTTCCGGGGGGGTGCGCGGCTACACCTTC

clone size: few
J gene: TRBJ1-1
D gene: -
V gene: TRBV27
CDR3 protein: CAIGRNTEAFF
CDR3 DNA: TGTGCCATAGGACGGAACACTGAAGCTTTCTTT

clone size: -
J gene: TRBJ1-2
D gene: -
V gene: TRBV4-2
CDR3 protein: CASRRGTDYGYTF
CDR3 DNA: TGTGCCAGCAGGCGCGGGACGGACTATGGCTACACCTTC

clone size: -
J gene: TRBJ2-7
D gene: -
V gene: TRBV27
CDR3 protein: CASSLYSLDSYEQYF
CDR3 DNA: TGTGCCAGCAGTTTATATTCTCTAGACTCCTACGAGCAGTACTTC

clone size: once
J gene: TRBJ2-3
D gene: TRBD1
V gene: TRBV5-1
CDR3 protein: CASSSRDRSTDTQYF
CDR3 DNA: TGCGCCAGCAGCTCCCGGGACAGATCCACAGATACGCAGTATTTT

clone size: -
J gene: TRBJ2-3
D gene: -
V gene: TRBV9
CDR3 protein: CASSDGSSTDTQYF
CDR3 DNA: TGTGCCAGCAGTGACGGTTCTAGCACAGATACGCAGTATTTT

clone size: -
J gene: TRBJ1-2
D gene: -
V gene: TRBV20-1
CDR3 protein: CSASRGHGYTF
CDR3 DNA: TGCAGTGCTAGTCGAGGCCATGGCTACACCTTC

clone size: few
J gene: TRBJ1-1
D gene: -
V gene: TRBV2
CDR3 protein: CASSEREETEAFF
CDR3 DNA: TGTGCCAGCAGTGAGAGGGAGGAAACTGAAGCTTTCTTT

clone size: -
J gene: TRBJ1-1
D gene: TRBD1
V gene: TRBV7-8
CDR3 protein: CASSFTGVTEAFF
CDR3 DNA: TGTGCCAGCAGCTTTACAGGGGTCACTGAAGCTTTCTTT

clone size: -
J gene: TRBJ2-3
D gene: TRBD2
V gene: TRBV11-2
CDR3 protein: CASSYPGLAGGSGTDTQYF
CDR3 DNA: TGTGCCAGCAGCTACCCGGGACTAGCGGGGGGGAGCGGCACAGATACGCAGTATTTT